These 15 T cell receptor beta chains came from one sample sequenced in a study of molecular identifiers for immune sequencing clone quantification. TCRdb ran MiXCR on the PCR reads and lists one entry per CDR3 protein. The data hold about 86,000 distinct CDR3 sequences, with 20% to 30% observed a single time. The sequenced material came from naive CD8+ T cells from blood, with Jurkat cell RNA spiked in. Indicated subset: FACS-sorted CD8+CD4-CCR7+CD45RA+ naive T cells. Receptor source: a human donor in good health. Some libraries in this study had Jurkat cell RNA spiked in.

This clonotype was counted ten times or more. The V gene is TRBV29-1, the J gene TRBJ2-1, with 8 bases that match TRBD1. Germline V gene data show CDR1 as SQVTM and CDR2 as ANQGSEA. CDR3 length equals 12 residues. The CDR3 here is CRGTGAYNEQFF. The DNA for the CDR3 is TGCAGGGGGACAGGAGCCTACAATGAGCAGTTCTTC.

This clonotype came up many times. The J gene is TRBJ2-5, the V gene TRBV4-1, with D unclear. The CDR3 extends over 13 amino acids. Germline CDR1 is MGHRA and CDR2 is YSYEKL. Trimming stripped 0 bases from V and 9 bases from J, with 11 bases between. This chain's CDR3 is CASSQEPLGAQYF. CDR3 DNA: TGCGCCAGCAGCCAAGAACCGCTTGGGGCCCAGTACTTC.

The V call is TRBV19, the J call TRBJ1-1; 7 bases are shared with TRBD1. CDR3 length: 15 residues. Trimming took 6 bases from V and 2 from J; bases not matched to a gene: 9. Per the germline V gene, CDR1 is LNHDA and CDR2 is SQIVND (reference sequence). The CDR3 region has the DNA TGTGCCAGTAGCTCCGGGACAGTGTGCAACACTGAAGCTTTCTTT. Residues: CASSSGTVCNTEAFF. Full variable domain (outside the CDR3, taken from reference TRBV19 and TRBJ1-1): DGGITQSPKYLFRKEGQNVTLSCEQNLNHDAMYWYRQDPGQGLRLIYYSQIVNDFQKGDIAEGYSVSREKKESFPLTVTSAQKNPTAFYLCASSSGTVCNTEAFFGQGTRLTVV.

This chain links TRBV12-3 or TRBV12-4 with TRBJ2-5, with 9 positions matching TRBD2. The CDR3 runs to 16 residues. Losses at the gene ends were 2 bases for V and 1 base for J; bases not matched to a gene: 5. The CDR3 nucleotides are TGTGCCAGCAGTTTATGGCAGCGGGGGGCCCAAGAGACCCAGTACTTC. Encoded protein: CASSLWQRGAQETQYF.

Concerning this clonotype: With a much larger clone just one base away, this may be a read error. This rearrangement joins TRBV2 to TRBJ2-3; 10 bases line up with TRBD2. Germline V CDR1 and CDR2: SNHLY, FYNNEI. The CDR3 loop spans 19 amino acids. J lost 2 bases, V lost 7 bases, and 18 bases had no gene match. The CDR3 region is CASTQTSPLAGPVTDTQYF. The CDR3, as DNA: TGTGCCAGCACCCAAACCTCCCCACTAGCGGGACCGGTCACAGATACGCAGTATTTT.

V and J are TRBV7-6 and TRBJ2-5, with 10 bases identical to TRBD2. J gave up 0 bases and V 5 bases, and 6 bases lay outside the gene matches. Germline CDR1 and CDR2: SGHVS and FNYEAQ. The CDR3 consists of 16 residues. The CDR3 spells CASSTRTSGNQETQYF. The CDR3 DNA reads TGTGCCAGCAGCACCCGGACTAGCGGCAACCAAGAGACCCAGTACTTC.

This clonotype was observed a handful of times. This chain links TRBV19 with TRBJ2-3; D unclear. This CDR3 comprises 15 residues. CDR1 is LNHDA and CDR2 is SQIVND in the germline V gene (reference sequence). The V end was cut by 3 bases, the J end by 0 bases, with 10 bases between. CDR3 in amino acids: CASSILSLSTDTQYF. The CDR3 nucleotides read TGTGCCAGTAGTATTTTGTCTCTGAGCACAGATACGCAGTATTTT.

There are many counts of this clonotype. V is TRBV20-1 and J is TRBJ1-5; a possible D gene is TRBD1 (6 bases). Germline assignment: CDR1 DFQATT and CDR2 SNEGSKA (reference sequence). V was cut by 3 bases and J by 4 bases, with 10 bases left in between. CDR3 length equals 13 residues. The CDR3 protein is CSASRTVNQPQHF. The CDR3, as DNA: TGCAGTGCTAGCAGGACAGTGAATCAGCCCCAGCATTTT.

V usage is TRBV13 and J usage is TRBJ1-6; 11 nucleotides line up with TRBD1. V dropped 3 bases and J dropped 9; count of bases not matched to a gene: 4. This CDR3 is 15 amino acids long. Per the germline V gene, CDR1 is PRHDT and CDR2 is FYEKMQ (reference sequence). This chain's CDR3 is CASSFEGQGGSPLHF. CDR3 in DNA: TGTGCCAGCAGCTTTGAGGGACAGGGGGGTTCACCCCTCCACTTT. Combining the CDR3 with reference TRBV13 and TRBJ1-6 gives the whole variable domain AAGVIQSPRHLIKEKRETATLKCYPIPRHDTVYWYQQGPGQDPQFLISFYEKMQSDKGSIPDRFSAQQFSDYHSELNMSSLELGDSALYFCASSFEGQGGSPLHFGNGTRLTVT.

This clonotype appeared once. The chain joins TRBV7-9 to TRBJ2-7; 8 bases fit TRBD1. The CDR3 extends over 14 amino acids. Trimming at V came to 5 bases and at J to 2 bases, leaving 5 bases not matched to a gene. Germline CDR1 is SEHNR and CDR2 is FQNEAQ (reference sequence). In DNA form, the CDR3 reads TGTGCCAGCAGCCACAGGGGGACCCCCTACGAGCAGTACTTC. It codes for CASSHRGTPYEQYF. Together with reference TRBV7-9 and TRBJ2-7, the CDR3 gives the full variable domain: DTGVSQNPRHKITKRGQNVTFRCDPISEHNRLYWYRQTLGQGPEFLTYFQNEAQLEKSRLLSDRFSAERPKGSFSTLEIQRTEQGDSAMYLCASSHRGTPYEQYFGPGTRLTVT.

Comment on this clonotype: Possible read error: a much larger clone is one base away. The CDR3 carries no conserved terminal phenylalanine or tryptophan, so it likely arises from a read error. The rearrangement links TRBV6-2 or TRBV6-3 to TRBJ1-1; maybe TRBD1 (6 bases). Trimming removed 5 bases from V and 7 bases from J, with 14 bases in between. The V gene's germline CDR1 is MNHEY and CDR2 SVGEGT. The CDR3 is 13 residues long. As DNA, the CDR3 is TGTGCCAGCAGTACTGGGGGGCTGGGTGAAGCTTTCGTT. Protein: CASSTGGLGEAFV.

This clonotype was recorded at least ten times. The CDR3 protein is CASSLGPWAYSGESSYNEQFF. The CDR3 DNA is TGTGCCAGCAGCTTAGGCCCATGGGCCTATAGCGGGGAGAGCTCCTACAATGAGCAGTTCTTC. V usage is TRBV11-2 and J usage is TRBJ2-1, with 8 bases identical to TRBD2. Germline values: CDR1 SGHAT, CDR2 FQNNGV. The CDR3 spans 21 residues. Trimming removed 1 base from V and 0 bases from J; junction bases left unmatched: 17.

In this sample, this clonotype turned up once. The rearrangement uses TRBV5-3 and TRBJ1-1, with a possible D match to TRBD1 (6 bases). TRBV5-3 is known as an ORF, though its function is uncertain. V lost 8 bases, J lost 4 bases, and 18 bases lay in between. This CDR3 has 14 residues. The CDR3 nucleotides read TGTGCCAGCAGTCGCGAGAGGGGGACCACTGAAGCTTTCTTT. It translates to CASSRERGTTEAFF.

This clonotype is a singleton in its sample. A much larger clone differs by one base, so this may be a read error. The chain links TRBV28 to TRBJ2-7; 8 bases are a match to TRBD2. Germline V CDR1 and CDR2: MDHEN, SYDVKM. The CDR3 has 15 amino acids. CDR3 sequence: CASSLYREGPYERYF. The CDR3, as DNA: TGTGCCAGCAGTTTATATCGGGAGGGCCCCTACGAGCGGTACTTC.

With regard to this clonotype: Germline and junction disagree at one end, which may indicate a read error. The gene calls are TRBV5-1 and TRBJ2-7, with D possibly matching TRBD1 (6 bases). The CDR3 covers 14 residues. Germline CDR1 is SGHRS and CDR2 is YFSETQ. In DNA, the CDR3 is TGCGCCAGCAGCTTGGACAGGGTTAACTACGGGCAGTACTTC. Protein: CASSLDRVNYGQYF. Variable domain in full (rest from reference TRBV5-1 and TRBJ2-7): KAGVTQTPRYLIKTRGQQVTLSCSPISGHRSVSWYQQTPGQGLQFLFEYFSETQRNKGNFPGRFSGRQFSNSRSEMNVSTLELGDSALYLCASSLDRVNYGQYFGPGTRLTVT.